These T cell receptor beta chains were read from a single sample in a study of cytomegalovirus exposure and HLA in healthy donors. Sequenced by immunoSEQ multiplex PCR; TCRdb stores in-frame clones only, minus some. The sample lists 130,000 to 150,000 clones; roughly nine tenths were seen once. Sequencing was performed on PBMCs. These receptors were taken from a woman aged 18-29 years in good health and CMV-seropositive. Both conserved end residues are part of each CDR3. A D gene is named only where the DNA matches it firmly. Not every row has a clone size; where given, it reads once, few, many or a size class.

TRBV5-1	-	TRBJ2-2	-	CASSLEGGLGGSGGLFF	TGCGCCAGCAGCTTGGAAGGAGGGCTAGGCGGGTCCGGTGGGCTGTTTTTT
TRBV27	-	TRBJ2-6	TRBD1	CASSLLRTGLSGANVLTF	TGTGCCAGCAGTTTATTGAGGACAGGTTTATCTGGGGCCAACGTCCTGACTTTC
TRBV9	-	TRBJ1-6	-	CASSVETHIEGSPLHF	TGTGCCAGCAGCGTAGAGACCCACATTGAGGGTTCACCCCTCCACTTT
TRBV5-1	once	TRBJ2-3	TRBD1	CASSLAGTGGDTQYF	TGCGCCAGCAGCTTGGCCGGGACAGGGGGCGATACGCAGTATTTT
TRBV5-1	-	TRBJ2-6	-	CASDGGSSGANVLTF	TGCGCCAGCGACGGAGGGAGCTCTGGGGCCAACGTCCTGACTTTC
TRBV27	-	TRBJ1-2	-	CASSFSRTGGISYGYTF	TGTGCCAGCAGTTTTTCGCGGACTGGGGGGATTAGCTATGGCTACACCTTC
TRBV14	-	TRBJ2-7	-	CASSQTSDEQYF	TGTGCCAGCAGCCAGACAAGTGACGAGCAGTACTTC
TRBV19	once	TRBJ2-5	-	CASSITQAFAYQETQYF	TGTGCCAGTAGTATCACACAGGCCTTCGCCTACCAAGAGACCCAGTACTTC
TRBV25-1	-	TRBJ1-2	TRBD1	CASRDNAGGYGYTF	TGTGCCAGCCGTGACAATGCAGGGGGCTATGGCTACACCTTC
TRBV28	-	TRBJ2-7	TRBD1	CASRGQGRSEQYF	TGTGCCAGCAGGGGACAGGGGCGAAGCGAGCAGTACTTC
TRBV19	-	TRBJ2-7	-	CASSGGRSSYEQYF	TGTGCCAGTAGTGGGGGCAGGAGCTCCTACGAGCAGTACTTC
TRBV11-3	once	TRBJ2-2	-	CASSPGGHGELFF	TGTGCCAGCAGCCCGGGGGGCCACGGGGAGCTGTTTTTT
TRBV11-2	-	TRBJ2-7	TRBD1	CASSLVGDRGYEQYF	TGTGCCAGCAGCTTAGTAGGGGACAGGGGCTACGAGCAGTACTTC
TRBV6-5	-	TRBJ1-1	TRBD1	CASSYGTGALNTEAFF	TGTGCCAGCAGTTACGGGACAGGGGCCTTGAACACTGAAGCTTTCTTT
TRBV4-1	-	TRBJ1-2	-	CASSHAGGYTF	TGCGCCAGCAGCCATGCGGGAGGCTACACCTTC
TRBV2	-	TRBJ2-1	-	CASSDGGGHEQFF	TGTGCCAGCAGTGACGGAGGGGGCCATGAGCAGTTCTTC
TRBV9	-	TRBJ1-1	TRBD1	CASSVESQGARTEAFF	TGTGCCAGCAGCGTAGAATCCCAGGGGGCGCGAACTGAAGCTTTCTTT
TRBV6-1	-	TRBJ1-5	TRBD1	CASRGTGVIEPQHF	TGTGCCAGCAGGGGGACAGGGGTGATAGAGCCCCAGCATTTT
TRBV6-6	-	TRBJ1-3	-	CASSYGPGVGNTIYF	TGTGCCAGCAGTTACGGCCCAGGGGTTGGAAACACCATATATTTT
TRBV10-3	-	TRBJ1-2	-	CAISEEGTGLYGYTF	TGTGCCATCAGTGAGGAGGGAACGGGCCTCTATGGCTACACCTTC
TRBV7-3	-	TRBJ1-1	TRBD1	CASSLRDRAQDTEAFF	TGTGCCAGCAGCTTAAGGGACAGGGCCCAAGACACTGAAGCTTTCTTT
TRBV10-3	-	TRBJ2-5	TRBD2	CAISALAGGFAQYF	TGTGCCATCAGTGCCCTAGCGGGGGGGTTTGCCCAGTACTTC
TRBV6-1	-	TRBJ1-4	TRBD1	CASSEHRDRINEKLFF	TGTGCCAGCAGTGAACACCGGGACAGGATTAATGAAAAACTGTTTTTT
TRBV10-3	-	TRBJ1-5	-	CAISEARGSGNNQPQHF	TGTGCCATCAGTGAGGCAAGGGGGTCGGGGAACAATCAGCCCCAGCATTTT
TRBV4-1	-	TRBJ2-3	TRBD1	CASSHQGTGARMATDTQYF	TGCGCCAGCAGCCATCAAGGGACAGGGGCGAGGATGGCCACAGATACGCAGTATTTT
TRBV5-1	once	TRBJ2-1	-	CASSFRQGYNEQFF	TGCGCCAGCAGCTTTAGGCAGGGCTACAATGAGCAGTTCTTC
TRBV18	-	TRBJ1-4	-	CASSPPSTLRKLFF	TGTGCCAGCTCACCACCTTCCACCCTCAGAAAACTGTTTTTT
TRBV7-3	-	TRBJ2-3	-	CASSLWPGVGTDTQYF	TGTGCCAGCAGCTTATGGCCGGGGGTAGGCACAGATACGCAGTATTTT
TRBV19	-	TRBJ2-3	-	CASSKFASSTDTQYF	TGTGCCAGTAGTAAGTTTGCCAGTAGCACAGATACGCAGTATTTT
TRBV9	-	TRBJ1-1	-	CASSSLRGVRAEAFF	TGTGCCAGCAGCTCCCTCCGGGGGGTGAGGGCTGAAGCTTTCTTT
TRBV7-2	-	TRBJ2-7	-	CASGGRGNYEQYF	TGTGCCAGCGGAGGCAGGGGAAACTACGAGCAGTACTTC
TRBV28	once	TRBJ2-7	-	CASSPRGTDEQYF	TGTGCCAGCAGTCCCAGGGGAACTGACGAGCAGTACTTC
TRBV2	-	TRBJ2-7	TRBD1	CASSEGQGSNEQYF	TGTGCCAGCAGTGAGGGACAGGGGTCGAACGAGCAGTACTTC
TRBV19	-	TRBJ1-2	-	CASSRGTRVNYGYTF	TGTGCCAGTAGTCGGGGGACCAGGGTCAACTATGGCTACACCTTC
TRBV12-2	few	TRBJ2-7	-	CASRLRTPYEQYF	TGTGCAAGTCGCTTGAGGACACCCTACGAGCAGTACTTC
TRBV27	-	TRBJ2-6	-	CASSNLRLWPGANVLTF	TGTGCCAGCAGCAATCTTCGACTGTGGCCTGGGGCCAACGTCCTGACTTTC
TRBV7-8	-	TRBJ1-1	-	CASSLEPGLNTEAFF	TGTGCCAGCAGCTTAGAGCCAGGTTTGAACACTGAAGCTTTCTTT
TRBV28	many	TRBJ1-1	-	CASSLSGQRMAMNTEAFF	TGTGCCAGCAGTTTATCGGGACAACGAATGGCGATGAACACTGAAGCTTTCTTT
TRBV10-3	-	TRBJ2-2	-	CAIREGRGDNTGELFF	TGTGCCATCAGGGAGGGACGGGGAGACAACACCGGGGAGCTGTTTTTT
TRBV5-1	-	TRBJ2-5	TRBD2	CASSFNTASGGETQYF	TGCGCCAGCAGCTTCAACACAGCTAGCGGGGGAGAGACCCAGTACTTC
TRBV5-6	-	TRBJ1-1	TRBD1	CASSPRTGGRGTEAFF	TGTGCCAGCAGCCCACGCACAGGGGGGAGGGGCACTGAAGCTTTCTTT
TRBV30	-	TRBJ1-5	TRBD1	CAWSRGQGRNQPQHF	TGTGCCTGGAGTAGGGGACAGGGACGCAATCAGCCCCAGCATTTT